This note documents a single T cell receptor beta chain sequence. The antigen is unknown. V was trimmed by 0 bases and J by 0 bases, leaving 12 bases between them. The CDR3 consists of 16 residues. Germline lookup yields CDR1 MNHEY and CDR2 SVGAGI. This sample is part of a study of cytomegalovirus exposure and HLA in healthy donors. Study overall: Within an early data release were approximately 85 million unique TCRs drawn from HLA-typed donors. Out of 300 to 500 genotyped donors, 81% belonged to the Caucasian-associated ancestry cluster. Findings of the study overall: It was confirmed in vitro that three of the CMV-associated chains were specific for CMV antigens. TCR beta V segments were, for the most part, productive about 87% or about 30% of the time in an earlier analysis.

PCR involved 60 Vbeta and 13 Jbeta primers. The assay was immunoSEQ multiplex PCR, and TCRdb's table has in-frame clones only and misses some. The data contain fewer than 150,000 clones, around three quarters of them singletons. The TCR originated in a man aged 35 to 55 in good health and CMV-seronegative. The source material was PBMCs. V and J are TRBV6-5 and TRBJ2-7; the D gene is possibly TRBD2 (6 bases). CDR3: CASSYSKAGSSYEQYF. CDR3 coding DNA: TGTGCCAGCAGTTACTCGAAGGCCGGGAGCTCCTACGAGCAGTACTTC.